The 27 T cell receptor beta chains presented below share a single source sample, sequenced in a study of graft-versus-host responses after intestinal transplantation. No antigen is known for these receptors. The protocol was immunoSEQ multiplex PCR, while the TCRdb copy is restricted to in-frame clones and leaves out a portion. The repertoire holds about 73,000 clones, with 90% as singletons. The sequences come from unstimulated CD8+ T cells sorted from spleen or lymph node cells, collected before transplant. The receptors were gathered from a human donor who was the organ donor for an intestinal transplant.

CDR3 sequence reads: CASTQHPGTGFQYNSPLHF. The CDR3 DNA is TGTGCCAGCACTCAACACCCCGGGACAGGGTTTCAGTATAATTCACCCCTCCACTTT. The chain carries TRBV21-1 and TRBJ1-6; the table's D gene call, TRBD1, was not cross checked with the DNA. TRBV21-1 is assigned pseudogene status. The CDR3 totals 19 residues.

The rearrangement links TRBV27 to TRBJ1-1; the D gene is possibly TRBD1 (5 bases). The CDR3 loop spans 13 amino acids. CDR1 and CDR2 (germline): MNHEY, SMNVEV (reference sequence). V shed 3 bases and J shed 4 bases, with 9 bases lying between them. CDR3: CASSLGEVTEAFF. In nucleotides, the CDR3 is TGTGCCAGCAGTTTGGGGGAGGTCACTGAAGCTTTCTTT.

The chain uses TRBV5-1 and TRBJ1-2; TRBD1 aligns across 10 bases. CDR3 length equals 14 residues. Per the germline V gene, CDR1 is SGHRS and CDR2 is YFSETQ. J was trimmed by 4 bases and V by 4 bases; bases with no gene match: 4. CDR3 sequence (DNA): TGCGCCAGCAGCCCTGGACAGGGGGTCTATGGCTACACCTTC. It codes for CASSPGQGVYGYTF.

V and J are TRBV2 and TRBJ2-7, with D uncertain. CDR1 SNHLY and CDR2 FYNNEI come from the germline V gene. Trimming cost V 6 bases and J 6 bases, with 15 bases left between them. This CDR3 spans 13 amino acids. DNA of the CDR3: TGTGCCAGCAGACTCGCCGTCAGGCTCGAGCAGTACGTC. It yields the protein CASRLAVRLEQYV.

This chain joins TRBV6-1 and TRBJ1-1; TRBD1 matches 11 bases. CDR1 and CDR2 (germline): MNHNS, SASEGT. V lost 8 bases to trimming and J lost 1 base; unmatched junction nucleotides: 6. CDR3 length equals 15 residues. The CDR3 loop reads CASWTGGRGNTEAFF. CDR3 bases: TGTGCCAGCTGGACAGGGGGCCGGGGGAACACTGAAGCTTTCTTT.

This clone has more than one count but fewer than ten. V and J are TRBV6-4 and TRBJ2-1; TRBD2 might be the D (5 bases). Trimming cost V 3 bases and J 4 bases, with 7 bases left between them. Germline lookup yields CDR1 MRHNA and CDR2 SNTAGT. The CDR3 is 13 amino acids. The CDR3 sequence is CASSEDSYNEQFF. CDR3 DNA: TGTGCCAGCAGTGAGGACTCATACAATGAGCAGTTCTTC.

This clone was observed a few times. CDR3 in DNA: TGCGCCAGCAGTGAAGTCAGGGGGTCCGAGCAGTACGTC. This encodes CASSEVRGSEQYV. The J gene is TRBJ2-7, the V gene TRBV10-2, with 7 bases that match TRBD1. Germline V gene data show CDR1 as WSHSY and CDR2 as SAAADI. The CDR3 extends over 13 amino acids. V lost 3 bases, J lost 6 bases, and 5 bases stayed unmatched.

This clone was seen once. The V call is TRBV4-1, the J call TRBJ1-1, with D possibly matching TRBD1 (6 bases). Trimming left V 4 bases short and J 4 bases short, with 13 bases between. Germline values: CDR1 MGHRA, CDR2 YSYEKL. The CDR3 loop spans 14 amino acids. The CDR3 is CASSPQGSATEAFF. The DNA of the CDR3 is TGCGCCAGCAGCCCGCAGGGGAGCGCCACTGAAGCTTTCTTT.

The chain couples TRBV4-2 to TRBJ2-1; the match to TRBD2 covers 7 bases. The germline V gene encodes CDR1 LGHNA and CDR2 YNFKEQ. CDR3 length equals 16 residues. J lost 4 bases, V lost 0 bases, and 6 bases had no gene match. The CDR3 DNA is TGTGCCAGCAGCCAAGATTGGCGGGGGATTTACAATGAGCAGTTCTTC. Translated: CASSQDWRGIYNEQFF.

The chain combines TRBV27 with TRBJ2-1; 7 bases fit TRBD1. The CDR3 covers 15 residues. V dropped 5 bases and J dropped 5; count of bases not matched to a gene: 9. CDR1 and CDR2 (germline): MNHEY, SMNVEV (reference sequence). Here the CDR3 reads CASSVIPGQHNEQFF. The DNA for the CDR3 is TGTGCCAGCAGTGTCATACCGGGACAGCACAATGAGCAGTTCTTC.

The CDR3 nucleotides are TGTGCCAGCAGCTTGGGGCCCGGACGGAACTCCTACAATGAGCAGTTCTTC. Translation gives CASSLGPGRNSYNEQFF. The genes are TRBV11-2 and TRBJ2-1; D is possibly TRBD1 (5 bases). Trimming left V 3 bases short and J 0 bases short, with 15 bases between. The CDR3 covers 17 residues. The germline CDR1 and CDR2 sequences are SGHAT and FQNNGV.

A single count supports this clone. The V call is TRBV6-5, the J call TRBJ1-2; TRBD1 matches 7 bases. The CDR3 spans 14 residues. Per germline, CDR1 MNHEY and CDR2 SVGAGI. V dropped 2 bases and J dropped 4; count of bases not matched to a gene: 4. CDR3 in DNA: TGTGCCAGCAGTTACGGGGGGACAGTCTATGGCTACACCTTC. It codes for CASSYGGTVYGYTF.

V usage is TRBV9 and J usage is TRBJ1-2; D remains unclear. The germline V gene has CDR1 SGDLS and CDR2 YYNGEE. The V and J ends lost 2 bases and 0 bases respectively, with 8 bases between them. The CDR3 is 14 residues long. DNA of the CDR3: TGTGCCAGCAGCGTTGACATTACTAACTATGGCTACACCTTC. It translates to CASSVDITNYGYTF.

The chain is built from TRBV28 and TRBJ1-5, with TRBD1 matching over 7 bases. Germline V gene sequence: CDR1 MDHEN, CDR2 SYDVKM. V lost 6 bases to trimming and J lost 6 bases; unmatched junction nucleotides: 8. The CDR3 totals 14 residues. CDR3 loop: CASSPRTGGQPQHF. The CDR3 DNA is TGTGCCAGCAGCCCCCGGACAGGTGGTCAGCCCCAGCATTTT. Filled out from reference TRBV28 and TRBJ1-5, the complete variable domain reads DVKVTQSSRYLVKRTGEKVFLECVQDMDHENMFWYRQDPGLGLRLIYFSYDVKMKEKGDIPEGYSVSREKKERFSLILESASTNQTSMYLCASSPRTGGQPQHFGDGTRLSIL.

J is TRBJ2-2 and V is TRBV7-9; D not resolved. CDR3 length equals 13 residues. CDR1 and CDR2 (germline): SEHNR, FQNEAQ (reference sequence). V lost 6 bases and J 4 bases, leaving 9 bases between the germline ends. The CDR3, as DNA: TGTGCCAGCAGTTTTCTTTCCACCGGGGAGCTGTTTTTT. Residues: CASSFLSTGELFF.

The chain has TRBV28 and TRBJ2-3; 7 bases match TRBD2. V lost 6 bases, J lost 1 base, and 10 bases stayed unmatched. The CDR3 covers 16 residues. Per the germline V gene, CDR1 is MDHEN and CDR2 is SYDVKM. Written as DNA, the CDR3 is TGTGCCAGCAGCGGCACCGGGACTACAGGCACAGATACGCAGTATTTT. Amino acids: CASSGTGTTGTDTQYF. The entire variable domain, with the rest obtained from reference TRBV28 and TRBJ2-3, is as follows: DVKVTQSSRYLVKRTGEKVFLECVQDMDHENMFWYRQDPGLGLRLIYFSYDVKMKEKGDIPEGYSVSREKKERFSLILESASTNQTSMYLCASSGTGTTGTDTQYFGPGTRLTVL.

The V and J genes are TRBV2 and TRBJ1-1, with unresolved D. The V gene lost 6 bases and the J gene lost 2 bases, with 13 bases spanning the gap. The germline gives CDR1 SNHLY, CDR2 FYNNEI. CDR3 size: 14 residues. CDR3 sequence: CASRAATYNTEAFF. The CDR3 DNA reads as TGTGCCAGCAGGGCGGCCACGTACAACACTGAAGCTTTCTTT.

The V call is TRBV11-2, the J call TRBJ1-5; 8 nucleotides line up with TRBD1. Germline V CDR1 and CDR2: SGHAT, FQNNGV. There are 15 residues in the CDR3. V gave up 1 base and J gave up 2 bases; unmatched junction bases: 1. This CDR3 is CASSLVGQGNQPQHF. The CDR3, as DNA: TGTGCCAGCAGCTTAGTGGGACAGGGCAATCAGCCCCAGCATTTT.

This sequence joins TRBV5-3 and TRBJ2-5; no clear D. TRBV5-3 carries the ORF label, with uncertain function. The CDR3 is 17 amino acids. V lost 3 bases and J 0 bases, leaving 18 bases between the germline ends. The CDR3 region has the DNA TGTGCCAGAAGCTCTACCCCCTCCGGTTGGTACCAAGAGACCCAGTACTTC. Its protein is CARSSTPSGWYQETQYF.

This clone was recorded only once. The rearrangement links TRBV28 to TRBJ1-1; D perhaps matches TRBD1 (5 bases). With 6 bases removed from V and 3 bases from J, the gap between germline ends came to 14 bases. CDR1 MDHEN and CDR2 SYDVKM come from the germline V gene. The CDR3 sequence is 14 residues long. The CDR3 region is CASRPDRDHTEAFF. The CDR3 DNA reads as TGTGCCAGCAGGCCTGACAGAGACCACACTGAAGCTTTCTTT.

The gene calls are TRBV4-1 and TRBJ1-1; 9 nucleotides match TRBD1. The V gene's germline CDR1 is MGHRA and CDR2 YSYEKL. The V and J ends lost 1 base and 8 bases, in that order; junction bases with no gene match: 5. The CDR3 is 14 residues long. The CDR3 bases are TGCGCCAGCAGCCAAGTACGGACAGGGGACGAAGCTTTCTTT. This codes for CASSQVRTGDEAFF.

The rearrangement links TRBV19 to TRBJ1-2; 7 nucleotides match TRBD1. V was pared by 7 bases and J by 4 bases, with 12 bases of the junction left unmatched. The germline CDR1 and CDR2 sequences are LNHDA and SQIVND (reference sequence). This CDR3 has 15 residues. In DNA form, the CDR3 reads TGTGCCAGTACCCAGGGCGGGACAGACTTCTATGGCTACACCTTC. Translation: CASTQGGTDFYGYTF.

CDR3 in DNA: TGTGCCACCCGACAGGGGAACACTGAAGCTTTCTTT. Protein: CATRQGNTEAFF. The V call is TRBV7-6, the J call TRBJ1-1; 7 nucleotides match TRBD1. V lost 10 bases, J lost 1 base, and 3 bases stayed unmatched. Germline V gives CDR1 SGHVS, CDR2 FNYEAQ. The CDR3 is made up of 12 amino acids. Together with reference TRBV7-6 and TRBJ1-1, the CDR3 gives the full variable domain: GAGVSQSPRYKVTKRGQDVALRCDPISGHVSLYWYRQALGQGPEFLTYFNYEAQQDKSGLPNDRFSAERPEGSISTLTIQRTEQRDSAMYRCATRQGNTEAFFGQGTRLTVV.

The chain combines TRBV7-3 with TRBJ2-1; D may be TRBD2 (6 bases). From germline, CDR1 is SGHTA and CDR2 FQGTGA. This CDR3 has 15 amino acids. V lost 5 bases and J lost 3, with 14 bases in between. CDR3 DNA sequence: TGTGCCAGCAGCCTGGGAGGACGAAACTACAATGAGCAGTTCTTC. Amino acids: CASSLGGRNYNEQFF.

The CDR3 bases are TGTGCCAGCAGTTTAGTGACTAGCGGGGGAAGCACAGATACGCAGTATTTT. This codes for CASSLVTSGGSTDTQYF. This chain connects TRBV27 to TRBJ2-3, with 12 bases that match TRBD2. Trimming cost V 2 bases and J 0 bases; bases outside gene matches: 3. Germline V CDR1 and CDR2: MNHEY, SMNVEV (reference sequence). The CDR3 runs 17 residues.

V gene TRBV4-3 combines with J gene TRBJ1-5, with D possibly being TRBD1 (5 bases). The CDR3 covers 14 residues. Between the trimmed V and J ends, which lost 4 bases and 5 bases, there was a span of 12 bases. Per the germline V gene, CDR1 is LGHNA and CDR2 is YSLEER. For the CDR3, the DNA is TGCGCCAGCAGCCGGGGCTACCCTGATCAGCCCCAGCATTTT. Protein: CASSRGYPDQPQHF.

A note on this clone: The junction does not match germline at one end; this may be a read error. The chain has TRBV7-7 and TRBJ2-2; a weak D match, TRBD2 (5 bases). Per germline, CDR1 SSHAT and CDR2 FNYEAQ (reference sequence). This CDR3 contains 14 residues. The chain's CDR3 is CASSLETGTGELFF. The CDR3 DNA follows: TGTGCTAGCAGCTTAGAGACGGGGACCGGGGAGCTGTTTTTT.